This T cell receptor (beta chain) was sequenced for a study of CD8 T cells in ankylosing spondylitis. Findings and caveats of the study: Enrichment of disease-linked clones was reportedly significant in matched ankylosing spondylitis synovial fluid. Characteristic, it appeared, of ankylosing spondylitis blood was a TCR beta motif of roughly eight highly homologous variants. There were earlier reports of some motif variants in reactive arthritis synovial fluid and blood.

The V gene's germline CDR1 is DFQATT and CDR2 SNEGSKA (reference sequence). The CDR3 has 15 residues. The V gene lost 0 bases and the J gene lost 7 bases, with 19 bases spanning the gap. Library preparation for TCR beta used quantitative 5'-RACE with molecular barcodes. TCRdb processed the 5' RACE reads anew with MiXCR; each CDR3 protein has one entry. The sample has roughly 440,000 distinct CDR3 sequences, roughly 17% seen once. In regard to this clonotype: Its antigen remains unidentified.

The chain recombines TRBV20-1 with TRBJ2-7, with D uncertain. Source material: blood, either unsorted or a sorted T cell fraction (not recorded which). The source of this sequence is a male donor with ankylosing spondylitis. The CDR3 reads CSARDEPRAFLEQYF. As DNA, the CDR3 is TGCAGTGCTAGAGACGAACCTAGAGCCTTCCTTGAGCAGTACTTC.